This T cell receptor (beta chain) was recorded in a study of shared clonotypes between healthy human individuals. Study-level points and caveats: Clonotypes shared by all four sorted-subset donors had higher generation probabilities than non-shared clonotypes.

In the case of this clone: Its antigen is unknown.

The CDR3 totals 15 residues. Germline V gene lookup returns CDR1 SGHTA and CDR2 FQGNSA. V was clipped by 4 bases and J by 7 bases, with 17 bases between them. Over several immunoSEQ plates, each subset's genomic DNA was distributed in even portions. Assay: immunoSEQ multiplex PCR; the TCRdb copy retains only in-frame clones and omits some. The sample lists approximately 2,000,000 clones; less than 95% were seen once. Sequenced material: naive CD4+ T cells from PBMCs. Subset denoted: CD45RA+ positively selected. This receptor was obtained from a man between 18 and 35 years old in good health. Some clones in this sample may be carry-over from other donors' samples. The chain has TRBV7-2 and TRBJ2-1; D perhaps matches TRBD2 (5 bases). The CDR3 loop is CASSSRTSLGNEQFF. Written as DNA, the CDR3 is TGTGCCAGCAGCTCCCGGACTTCTTTGGGGAATGAGCAGTTCTTC.